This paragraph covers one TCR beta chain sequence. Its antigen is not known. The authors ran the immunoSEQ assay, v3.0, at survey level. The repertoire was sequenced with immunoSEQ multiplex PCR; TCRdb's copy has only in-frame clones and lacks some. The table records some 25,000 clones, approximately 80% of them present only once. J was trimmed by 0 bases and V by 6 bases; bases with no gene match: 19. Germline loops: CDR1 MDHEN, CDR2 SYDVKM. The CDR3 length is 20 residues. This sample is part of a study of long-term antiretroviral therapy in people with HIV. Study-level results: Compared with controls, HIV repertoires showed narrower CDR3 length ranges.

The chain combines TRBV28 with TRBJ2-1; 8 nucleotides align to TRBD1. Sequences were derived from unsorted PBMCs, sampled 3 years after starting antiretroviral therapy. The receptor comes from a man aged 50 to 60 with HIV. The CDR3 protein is CASRPAGQGLLWSSYNEQFF. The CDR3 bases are TGTGCCAGCAGACCAGCCGGACAGGGCCTCCTCTGGAGCTCCTACAATGAGCAGTTCTTC.